A selection of T cell receptor beta chains follows, all from one sample in a study of cytomegalovirus exposure and HLA in healthy donors. Clones were sequenced by immunoSEQ multiplex PCR, and TCRdb holds only the in-frame ones, with some missing. Of more than 90,000 clones in the sample, approximately 76% were seen once. Material: PBMCs. The receptors were gathered from a man aged 35-49 years in good health and CMV-seronegative. CDR3s leave out the opening cysteine and the closing phenylalanine or tryptophan. Size is stated for part of the rows, as once, few or many counts, or as a class when the clone is expanded.

clone size: -; V gene: TRBV28; CDR3 protein: ASAGGAHTGELF
clone size: -; V gene: TRBV10-1; CDR3 protein: ASSGDREANTEAF
clone size: few; V gene: TRBV25-1; CDR3 protein: ASSDGPGQGAREQF
clone size: -; V gene: TRBV9; CDR3 protein: ASSRGQGQETQY
clone size: -; V gene: TRBV7-3; CDR3 protein: ASSPRGPPYNEQF
clone size: few; V gene: TRBV29-1; CDR3 protein: SATGQGRVKTQY
clone size: -; V gene: TRBV18; CDR3 protein: ASSLGTGGNQPQH
clone size: -; V gene: TRBV11-1; CDR3 protein: ASSLTPIRGGEQY
clone size: -; V gene: TRBV19; CDR3 protein: ASSPSTGKGQPQH
clone size: once; V gene: TRBV11-3; CDR3 protein: ASSFDRGMTYEQY
clone size: -; V gene: TRBV29-1; CDR3 protein: SATGTSGRTLGETQY
clone size: -; V gene: TRBV7-2; CDR3 protein: ASSLEHFGELF
clone size: -; V gene: TRBV19; CDR3 protein: ASAGNGRTNSNQPQH
clone size: -; V gene: TRBV10-2; CDR3 protein: ASSEAREGNTIY
clone size: -; V gene: TRBV19; CDR3 protein: ASSIEMGSHYNSPLH
clone size: once; V gene: TRBV6-5; CDR3 protein: ASSGGLANYGYT
clone size: -; V gene: TRBV4-1; CDR3 protein: ASSQVGLRVEKLF
clone size: -; V gene: TRBV10-2; CDR3 protein: ASSETGSLGEQY
clone size: -; V gene: TRBV4-2; CDR3 protein: ASSLVGENEKLF
clone size: few; V gene: TRBV7-7; CDR3 protein: ASSLDRGNEQY
clone size: -; V gene: TRBV7-9; CDR3 protein: ASSYPGEADTQY
clone size: -; V gene: TRBV6-5; CDR3 protein: ASRTDLSGNTIY
clone size: -; V gene: TRBV30; CDR3 protein: AWSGGVLYEQY
clone size: -; V gene: TRBV5-4; CDR3 protein: ASSLERTYGYT
clone size: -; V gene: TRBV9; CDR3 protein: ASSALVGATEAF
clone size: -; V gene: TRBV7-2; CDR3 protein: ASSLIGGQPQH
clone size: -; V gene: TRBV4-1; CDR3 protein: ASSPRPQGWTQY
clone size: -; V gene: TRBV11-2; CDR3 protein: ASTRALHEQY
clone size: -; V gene: TRBV2; CDR3 protein: ASSSVRQGKNIQY
clone size: -; V gene: TRBV5-1; CDR3 protein: ASSLNRGETEAF
clone size: -; V gene: TRBV6-1; CDR3 protein: ASSETLLELTEAF
clone size: -; V gene: TRBV28; CDR3 protein: ASSFPGQGGDTQY
clone size: -; V gene: TRBV7-6; CDR3 protein: ASSPGDRGSSPFYEQY
clone size: -; V gene: TRBV11-2; CDR3 protein: ASSLRGGGGYNEQF
clone size: once; V gene: TRBV6-5; CDR3 protein: ASSYSNRVQPQH
clone size: -; V gene: TRBV7-9; CDR3 protein: ASSPKTGWNEQY
clone size: -; V gene: TRBV29-1; CDR3 protein: SVPRAGGIGNYGYT
clone size: -; V gene: TRBV5-1; CDR3 protein: ASSRDSTYEQY
clone size: -; V gene: TRBV5-5; CDR3 protein: ASRPILWTPYEQY
clone size: -; V gene: TRBV7-7; CDR3 protein: ASRPGRGSTGELF
clone size: few; V gene: TRBV15; CDR3 protein: ATSAGGQGRSFDYGYT
clone size: -; V gene: TRBV6-6; CDR3 protein: ASRQPGQKTGELF